This is a list of T cell receptor beta chains from one sample in a study of shared clonotypes between healthy human individuals. Profiling relied on immunoSEQ multiplex PCR, and the TCRdb table lists in-frame clones only, not all of them. The sample includes about 2.3 million clones, approximately 93% of them seen just once. What was sequenced was naive CD4+ T cells from PBMCs. The receptor source for this set is a man aged 18 to 29 in good health. Some clones in this sample may be carry-over from other donors' samples. Each CDR3 is given with its conserved first and last residue. Fields, in order: D gene, J gene, V gene, clone size, CDR3 DNA, CDR3 protein. A D gene is named only where the DNA matches it firmly. Rows give clone size only sometimes, using once, few, many, or a class for an expanded clone.

D: TRBD1; J: TRBJ2-2; V: TRBV2; size: once; DNA: TGTGCCAGCCAACAGGGGATACCCGGGGAGCTGTTTTTT; CDR3: CASQQGIPGELFF
D: TRBD1; J: TRBJ2-3; V: TRBV5-8; size: NA; DNA: TGTGCCAGCAGCTTACAGGGGGGTTTCACAGATACGCAGTATTTT; CDR3: CASSLQGGFTDTQYF
D: TRBD2; J: TRBJ2-3; V: TRBV9; size: NA; DNA: TGTGCCAGCAGCGCCAGACTAGCAGGAACGCAGTATTTT; CDR3: CASSARLAGTQYF
D: TRBD2; J: TRBJ2-1; V: TRBV7-3; size: NA; DNA: TGTGCCAGCAGCTTATACCCGGTTCTAGCGGGAGGGCCTAAGTCCTACAATGAGCAGTTCTTC; CDR3: CASSLYPVLAGGPKSYNEQFF
D: NA; J: TRBJ2-1; V: TRBV6-5; size: NA; DNA: TGTGCCAGCAGTTACAGTGGCAGGGGCTACAATGAGCAGTTCTTC; CDR3: CASSYSGRGYNEQFF
D: NA; J: TRBJ2-6; V: TRBV6-1; size: NA; DNA: TGTGCAGGGTCAGGGCTCTCTGGGGCCAACGTCCTGACTTTC; CDR3: CAGSGLSGANVLTF
D: NA; J: TRBJ2-7; V: TRBV6-5; size: NA; DNA: TGTGCCAGCAGTTCTCCCGCCACCGACGAGCAGTACTTC; CDR3: CASSSPATDEQYF
D: NA; J: TRBJ1-5; V: TRBV21-1; size: NA; DNA: TGTGCCAGCACGTGGACCCTGACAGGGAGGAGGGTGGATGGCAATCAGCCCCAGCATTTT; CDR3: CASTWTLTGRRVDGNQPQHF
D: NA; J: TRBJ2-4; V: TRBV2; size: NA; DNA: TGTGCCAGCAGACCTACAGGGTTTCTAGCCAAAAACATTCAGTACTTC; CDR3: CASRPTGFLAKNIQYF
D: TRBD2; J: TRBJ2-5; V: TRBV9; size: NA; DNA: TGTGCCAGCAGCGTAGGGCCTAGCGGGGAGACCCAGTACTTC; CDR3: CASSVGPSGETQYF
D: NA; J: TRBJ1-2; V: TRBV7-8; size: NA; DNA: TGTGCCAGCAGCTTAGTGGCAGTTAATGGCTACACCTTC; CDR3: CASSLVAVNGYTF
D: TRBD2; J: TRBJ2-7; V: TRBV28; size: once; DNA: TGTGCCAGCAGTCGCGGGAGTCTCGACGAGCAGTACTTC; CDR3: CASSRGSLDEQYF
D: TRBD2; J: TRBJ2-1; V: TRBV5-1; size: NA; DNA: TGCGCCAGCAGCTCAACCCCCGGGAGGAGGGAGCATGAGCAGTTCTTC; CDR3: CASSSTPGRREHEQFF
D: NA; J: TRBJ1-2; V: TRBV21-1; size: NA; DNA: TGTGCCAGCAGGATAGGGGGATGTGGCTACACCTTC; CDR3: CASRIGGCGYTF
D: TRBD2; J: TRBJ2-3; V: TRBV5-1; size: once; DNA: TGCGCCAGCAGCTTGTCTCTAGCGGGAGTGGCAGATACGCAGTATTTT; CDR3: CASSLSLAGVADTQYF
D: NA; J: TRBJ2-3; V: TRBV10-3; size: NA; DNA: TGTGCCATCAGTGAGGGGGATACGCAGTATTTT; CDR3: CAISEGDTQYF
D: NA; J: TRBJ2-1; V: TRBV2; size: NA; DNA: TGTGCCAGCAGTGAAGAAGCGGGTAACAATGAGCAGTTCTTC; CDR3: CASSEEAGNNEQFF
D: TRBD1; J: TRBJ1-5; V: TRBV28; size: NA; DNA: TGTGCCAGCAGGGCGGGACAGGGGGTCCGGAATCAGCCCCAGCATTTT; CDR3: CASRAGQGVRNQPQHF
D: NA; J: TRBJ1-1; V: TRBV4-1; size: NA; DNA: TGCGCCAGCAGCCAGCAGGAGAACACTGAAGCTTTCTTT; CDR3: CASSQQENTEAFF
D: NA; J: TRBJ1-1; V: TRBV7-9; size: NA; DNA: TGTGCCAGCGGCCGGGCCGGGACCCTCTTGGCGAACACTGAAGCTTTCTTT; CDR3: CASGRAGTLLANTEAFF
D: NA; J: TRBJ1-4; V: TRBV11-2; size: few; DNA: TGTGCCAGCAGCTCAGGGTTCGCTTTAGCTAATGAAAAACTGTTTTTT; CDR3: CASSSGFALANEKLFF
D: NA; J: TRBJ1-1; V: TRBV7-3; size: NA; DNA: TGTGCCAGCAGCTTGGCGGGGCTCAACACTGAAGCTTTCTTT; CDR3: CASSLAGLNTEAFF
D: NA; J: TRBJ2-6; V: TRBV11-2; size: NA; DNA: TGTGCCAGCAGCCGACTCGTCAGGGACACCGTCCTGACTTTC; CDR3: CASSRLVRDTVLTF
D: NA; J: TRBJ1-1; V: TRBV2; size: NA; DNA: TGTGCCAGCCTTAATCAGGGGAACACTGAAGCTTTCTTT; CDR3: CASLNQGNTEAFF
D: NA; J: TRBJ2-1; V: TRBV7-9; size: NA; DNA: TGTGCCAGCAGAGGGTTGAGCTCCTACAATGAGCAGTTCTTC; CDR3: CASRGLSSYNEQFF
D: NA; J: TRBJ1-5; V: TRBV4-3; size: once; DNA: TGCGCCAGCAGCCTGGGGCCCGGAGGTCAGCCCCAGCATTTT; CDR3: CASSLGPGGQPQHF
D: TRBD1; J: TRBJ1-5; V: TRBV7-2; size: NA; DNA: TGTGCCAGCAGCCCACGGACAGGGGGCCAGCCCCAGCATTTT; CDR3: CASSPRTGGQPQHF
D: TRBD1; J: TRBJ1-1; V: TRBV7-8; size: NA; DNA: TGTGCCAGCAGCGCGACAGGGGGGACTGAAGCTTTCTTT; CDR3: CASSATGGTEAFF
D: NA; J: TRBJ2-1; V: TRBV7-9; size: once; DNA: TGTGCCAGCAGCCGACCCGCCGGACAGCTATACAATGAGCAGTTCTTC; CDR3: CASSRPAGQLYNEQFF
D: NA; J: TRBJ2-5; V: TRBV28; size: NA; DNA: TGTGCCAGCAGCGGGGGACTCCAAGAGACCCAGTACTTC; CDR3: CASSGGLQETQYF
D: NA; J: TRBJ1-2; V: TRBV9; size: NA; DNA: TGTGCCAGCAGCGTACAGGGGAACTATGGCTACACCTTC; CDR3: CASSVQGNYGYTF
D: TRBD2; J: TRBJ2-2; V: TRBV18; size: once; DNA: TGTGCCAGCTCACCAGAACCGGGACTAGCGGGAGAAGGGAAACACACCGGGGAGCTGTTTTTT; CDR3: CASSPEPGLAGEGKHTGELFF
D: NA; J: TRBJ1-3; V: TRBV2; size: NA; DNA: TGTGCCAGCAGTGAGAGTTCCCAGGGCTCTGGAAACACCATATATTTT; CDR3: CASSESSQGSGNTIYF
D: TRBD1; J: TRBJ1-4; V: TRBV29-1; size: NA; DNA: TGCAGCGTTGTACAGGGGGACGAAAAACTGTTTTTT; CDR3: CSVVQGDEKLFF
D: NA; J: TRBJ2-1; V: TRBV4-1; size: NA; DNA: TGCGCCAGCAGGCGTGGGGATCTAGTGGATGAGCAGTTCTTC; CDR3: CASRRGDLVDEQFF
D: NA; J: TRBJ2-1; V: TRBV7-2; size: NA; DNA: TGTGCCAGCAGCTCGGTGGGCCCAGCCTTCTTC; CDR3: CASSSVGPAFF
D: NA; J: TRBJ2-2; V: TRBV6-6; size: NA; DNA: TGTGCCAGCAGTTACCTCACAGCGAGCACCGGGGAGCTGTTTTTT; CDR3: CASSYLTASTGELFF
D: NA; J: TRBJ1-5; V: TRBV2; size: NA; DNA: TGTGCCAGCAGTAAAACCGCAGGGCTAGGGCAGCCCCAGCATTTT; CDR3: CASSKTAGLGQPQHF
D: TRBD2; J: TRBJ2-1; V: TRBV5-1; size: NA; DNA: TGCGCCAGCAGCCAGACTACGGGAGGGAGGGGCTATGAGCAGTTCTTC; CDR3: CASSQTTGGRGYEQFF
D: NA; J: TRBJ1-5; V: TRBV4-2; size: NA; DNA: TGTGCCAGCAGCCAAACGGTCTATAGCAATCAGCCCCAGCATTTT; CDR3: CASSQTVYSNQPQHF
D: NA; J: TRBJ2-5; V: TRBV5-1; size: NA; DNA: TGCGCCAGCAGCTTGGAAGGTCGCGAAGAGACCCAGTACTTC; CDR3: CASSLEGREETQYF
D: NA; J: TRBJ2-7; V: TRBV4-2; size: NA; DNA: TGTGCCAGCAGCCAAGCCAGGTCGTCCTACGAGCAGTACTTC; CDR3: CASSQARSSYEQYF
D: NA; J: TRBJ2-2; V: TRBV29-1; size: NA; DNA: TGCAGCGTTGCCTTCCCTCTTGGCGGGGAGCTGTTTTTT; CDR3: CSVAFPLGGELFF
D: NA; J: TRBJ1-1; V: TRBV6-1; size: NA; DNA: TGTGCCAGCAGTGAGGGGACCGTCTTTTTGAACACTGAAGCTTTCTTT; CDR3: CASSEGTVFLNTEAFF
D: NA; J: TRBJ1-3; V: TRBV27; size: NA; DNA: TGTGCCAGCAGTTTATCGTACAGCGGAAACACCATATATTTT; CDR3: CASSLSYSGNTIYF
D: TRBD2; J: TRBJ2-2; V: TRBV6-1; size: NA; DNA: TGTGCCAGCTATCGTCTAGCGGGAGTCACCGGGGAGCTGTTTTTT; CDR3: CASYRLAGVTGELFF
D: NA; J: TRBJ2-4; V: TRBV2; size: NA; DNA: TGTGCCAGCAGTCGTTCCGCGCGGGCCGAAAACATTCAGTACTTC; CDR3: CASSRSARAENIQYF